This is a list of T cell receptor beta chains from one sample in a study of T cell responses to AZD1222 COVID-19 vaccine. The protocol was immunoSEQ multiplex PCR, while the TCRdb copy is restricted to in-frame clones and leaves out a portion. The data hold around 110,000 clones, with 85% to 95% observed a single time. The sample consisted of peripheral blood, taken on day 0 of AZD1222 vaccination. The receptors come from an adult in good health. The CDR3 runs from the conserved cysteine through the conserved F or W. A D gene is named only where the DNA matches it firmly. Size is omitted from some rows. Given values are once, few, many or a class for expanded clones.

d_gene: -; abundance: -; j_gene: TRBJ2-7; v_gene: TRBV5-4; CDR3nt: TGTGCCAGCAGCCCAGGACGTAGCTCCTACGAGCAGTACTTC; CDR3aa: CASSPGRSSYEQYF
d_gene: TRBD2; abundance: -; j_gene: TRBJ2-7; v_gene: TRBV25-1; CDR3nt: TGTGCCACTGGACTAGCGGGCATCTACGAGCAGTACTTC; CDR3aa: CATGLAGIYEQYF
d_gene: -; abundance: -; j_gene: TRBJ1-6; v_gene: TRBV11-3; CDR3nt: TGTGCCAGCAGCCCCCGTGGTCCGGATTCGCCCCTCCACTTT; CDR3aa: CASSPRGPDSPLHF
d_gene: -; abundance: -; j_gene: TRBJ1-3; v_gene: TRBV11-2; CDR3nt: TGTGCCAGCAGCTTAAGAGGCGGGGGCCCGAGGGGATCTGGAAACACCATATATTTT; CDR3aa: CASSLRGGGPRGSGNTIYF
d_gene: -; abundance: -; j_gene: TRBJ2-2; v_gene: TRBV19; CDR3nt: TGTGCCAGTACTAAGTTGCTCGCCGACACCGGGGAGCTGTTTTTT; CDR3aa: CASTKLLADTGELFF
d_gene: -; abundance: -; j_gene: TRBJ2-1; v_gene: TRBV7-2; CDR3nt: TGTGCCAGCAGCTTACCTTACAGCTTTAAAACTTCCTACAATGAGCAGTTCTTC; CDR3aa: CASSLPYSFKTSYNEQFF
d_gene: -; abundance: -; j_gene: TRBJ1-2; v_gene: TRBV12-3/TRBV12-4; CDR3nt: TGTGCCAGCAGTTTATGGCCGACAGAATGCACCTTC; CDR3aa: CASSLWPTECTF
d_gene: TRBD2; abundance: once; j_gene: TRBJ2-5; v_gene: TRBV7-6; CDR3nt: TGTGCCAGCAGCTTATTCCGGGGAGGGGAGACCCAGTACTTC; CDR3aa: CASSLFRGGETQYF
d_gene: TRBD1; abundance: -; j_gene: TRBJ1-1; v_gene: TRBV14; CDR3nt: TGTGCCAGCAGCGGACAGGGAGGTGAAGCTTTCTTT; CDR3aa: CASSGQGGEAFF
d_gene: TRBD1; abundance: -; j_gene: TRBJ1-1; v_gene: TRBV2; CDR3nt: TGTGCCAGCGGAAGACAGGGTGCTGACACTGAAGCTTTCTTT; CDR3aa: CASGRQGADTEAFF
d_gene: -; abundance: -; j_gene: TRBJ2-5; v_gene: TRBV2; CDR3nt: TGTGCCAGCAGTGAACTGCGAGCGGAAGAGACCCAGTACTTC; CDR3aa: CASSELRAEETQYF
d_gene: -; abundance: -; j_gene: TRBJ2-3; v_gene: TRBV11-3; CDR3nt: TGTGCCAGCAGCCCGAATGGGGGGGGCATGGGAGCAGATACGCAGTATTTT; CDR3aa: CASSPNGGGMGADTQYF
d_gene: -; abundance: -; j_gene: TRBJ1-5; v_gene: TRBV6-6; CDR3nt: TGTGCCAGCCAAGTGGGGGAGGGCCAGCCCCAGCATTTT; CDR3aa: CASQVGEGQPQHF
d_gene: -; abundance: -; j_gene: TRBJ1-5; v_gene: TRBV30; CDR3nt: TGTGCCTGGAGTTTAGAGGGGATTCAGCCCCAGCATTTT; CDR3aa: CAWSLEGIQPQHF
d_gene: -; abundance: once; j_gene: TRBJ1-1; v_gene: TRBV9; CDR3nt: TGTGCCAGCAGCGGGCAAGTGGGACGCGCTGAAGCTTTCTTT; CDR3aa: CASSGQVGRAEAFF
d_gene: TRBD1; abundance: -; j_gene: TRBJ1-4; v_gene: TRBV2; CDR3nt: TGTGCCAGCAGTGCCGAGGGACAGAACAATGAAAAACTGTTTTTT; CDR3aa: CASSAEGQNNEKLFF
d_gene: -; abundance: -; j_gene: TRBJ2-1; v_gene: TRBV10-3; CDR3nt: TGTGCCATCAGCCCAGCTGACAATGAGCAGTTCTTC; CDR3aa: CAISPADNEQFF
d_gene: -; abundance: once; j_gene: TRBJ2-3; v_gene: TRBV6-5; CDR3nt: TGTGCCAGCAGTTACTCTGGAACAGCGACAGATACGCAGTATTTT; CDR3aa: CASSYSGTATDTQYF
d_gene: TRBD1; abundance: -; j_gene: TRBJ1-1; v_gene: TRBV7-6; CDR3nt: TGTGCCAGCAGCTTAGGGACAGGGCTGAACACTGAAGCTTTCTTT; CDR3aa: CASSLGTGLNTEAFF
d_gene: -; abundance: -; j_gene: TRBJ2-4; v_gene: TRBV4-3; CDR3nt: TGCGCCAGCAGCCCGATGGGGGGATCTGACCCCAAAAACATTCAGTACTTC; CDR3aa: CASSPMGGSDPKNIQYF
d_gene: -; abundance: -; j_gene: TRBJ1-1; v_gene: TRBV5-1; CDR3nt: TGCGCCAGCAGCTTAACCCGGGACACTGAAGCTTTCTTT; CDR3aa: CASSLTRDTEAFF
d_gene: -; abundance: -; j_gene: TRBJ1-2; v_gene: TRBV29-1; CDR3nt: TGCAGCGCCAGCGGGACTTCCTCGAATGGCTACACCTTC; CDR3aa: CSASGTSSNGYTF
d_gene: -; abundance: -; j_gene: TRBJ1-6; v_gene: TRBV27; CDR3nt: TGTGCCAGCAGTTTTGAGAGAAAACAGGGAAACTCCTATAATTCACCCCTCCACTTT; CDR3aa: CASSFERKQGNSYNSPLHF
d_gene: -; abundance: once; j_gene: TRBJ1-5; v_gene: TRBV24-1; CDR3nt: TGTGCCACCAGTGATTGGGACAGCAATCAGCCCCAGCATTTT; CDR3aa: CATSDWDSNQPQHF
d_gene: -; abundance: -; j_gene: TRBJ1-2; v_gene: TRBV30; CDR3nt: TGTGCCTGGAGGAAAGGAGGCTACACCTTC; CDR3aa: CAWRKGGYTF
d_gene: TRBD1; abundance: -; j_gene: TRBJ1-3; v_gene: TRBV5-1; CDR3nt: TGCGCCAGCAGCTACACAGGGGATACTGGAAACACCATATATTTT; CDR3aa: CASSYTGDTGNTIYF
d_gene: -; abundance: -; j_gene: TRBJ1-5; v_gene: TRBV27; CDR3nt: TGTGCCAGCAGTTTAGAGGCAGGGAGTAGAGCCCAGCATTTT; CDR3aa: CASSLEAGSRAQHF
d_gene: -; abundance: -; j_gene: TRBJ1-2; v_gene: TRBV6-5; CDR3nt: TGTGCCAGCAGTTACGCGCAGGGAAATGGCTACACCTTC; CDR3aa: CASSYAQGNGYTF
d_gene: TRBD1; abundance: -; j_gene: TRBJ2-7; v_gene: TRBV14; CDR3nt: TGTGCCAGCAGCCGAGGGACAGGGGCCTACGAGCAGTACTTC; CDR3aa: CASSRGTGAYEQYF
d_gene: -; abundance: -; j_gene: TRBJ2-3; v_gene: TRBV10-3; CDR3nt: TGTGCCATCTCCCGGGAAACAGATACGCAGTATTTT; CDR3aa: CAISRETDTQYF
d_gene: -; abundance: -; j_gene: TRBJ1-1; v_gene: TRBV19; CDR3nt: TGTGCCAGTAGTAAGGGAGGGAACACTGAAGCTTTCTTT; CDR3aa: CASSKGGNTEAFF
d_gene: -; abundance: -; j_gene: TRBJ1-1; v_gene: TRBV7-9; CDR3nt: TGTGCCAGCAGCTTGGGCCGTGAAGCTTTCTTT; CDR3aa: CASSLGREAFF
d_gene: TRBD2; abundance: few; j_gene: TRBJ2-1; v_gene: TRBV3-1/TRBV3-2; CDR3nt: TGTGCCAGCAGCCAAGCCGGGACTAGCGCCGTGGAGCAGTTCTTC; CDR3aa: CASSQAGTSAVEQFF
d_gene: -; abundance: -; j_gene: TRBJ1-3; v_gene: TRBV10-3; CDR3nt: TGTGCCATCAGTGATCGAACGGGGGCTGACACCATATATTTT; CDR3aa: CAISDRTGADTIYF
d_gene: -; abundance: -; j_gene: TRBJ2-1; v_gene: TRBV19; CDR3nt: TGTGCCAGTAGTACTAACGTGGGGGGGCCCTACAATGAGCAGTTCTTC; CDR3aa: CASSTNVGGPYNEQFF
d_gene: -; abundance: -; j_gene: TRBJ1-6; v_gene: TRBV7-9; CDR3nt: TGTGCCAGCAGCTTTTCAGGGTATAATAATTCACCCCTCCACTTT; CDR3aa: CASSFSGYNNSPLHF
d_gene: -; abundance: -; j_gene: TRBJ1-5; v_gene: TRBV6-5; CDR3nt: TGTGCCAGCAGGGGGTCGGGCAATCAGCCCCAGCATTTT; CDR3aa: CASRGSGNQPQHF
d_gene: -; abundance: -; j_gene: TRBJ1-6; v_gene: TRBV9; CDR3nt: TGTGCCAGCAGCGTAGGTCCCTCTCGTTCACCCCTCCACTTT; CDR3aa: CASSVGPSRSPLHF
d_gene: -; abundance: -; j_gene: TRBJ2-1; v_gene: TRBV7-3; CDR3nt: TGTGCCAGCAGCTTAAAGGCGGCTACCTACAATGAGCAGTTCTTC; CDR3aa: CASSLKAATYNEQFF
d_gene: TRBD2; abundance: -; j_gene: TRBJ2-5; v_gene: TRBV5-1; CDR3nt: TGCGCCAGCAGCTTGGGGCTAGCGGGGCGATGGGAGACCCAGTACTTC; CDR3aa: CASSLGLAGRWETQYF